Shown below are 22 T cell receptor beta chains from a single sample sequenced in a study of beta chain features in type 1 diabetes. Every bit of the isolated RNA underwent reverse transcription, so sequencing read expressed TCRB transcripts. Profiling relied on immunoSEQ multiplex PCR, and the TCRdb table lists in-frame clones only, not all of them. The sample comprises some 900,000 clones, 15% to 20% of which are singletons, and 0.02% to 0.025% rests with the top ten. The sample taken for sequencing was naive CD4+ T cells from blood. The source is a young woman in good health.

The rearrangement links TRBV4-3 to TRBJ2-5; 7 bases line up with TRBD2. The J call may be mistaken, given a closer DNA end match to TRBJ2-7. The CDR3 consists of 18 residues. The germline gives CDR1 LGHNA, CDR2 YSLEER. DNA of the CDR3: TGCGCCAGCAGCCAAGATATTATTCGGGCTAGCGGCTACCACGAGCAGTACTTC. Amino acids: CASSQDIIRASGYHEQYF.

Only a few counts were recorded for this clone. The J gene is TRBJ2-1, the V gene TRBV7-6, with 14 bases that match TRBD2. Germline V gene sequence: CDR1 SGHVS, CDR2 FNYEAQ. The V gene end was trimmed by 4 bases and the J gene end by 9 bases; junction bases not matched to a gene: 14. The CDR3 loop spans 18 amino acids. The CDR3 coding sequence is TGTGCCAGCAGCTCCTCGGGGGGGACTAGCGGGAGATCTGGTGAGCAGTTCTTC. The encoded protein is CASSSSGGTSGRSGEQFF.

The chain uses TRBV6-6 and TRBJ2-3, with D maybe TRBD2 (6 bases). The V end lost 7 bases, the J end lost 6 bases, and 20 bases lay between the germline ends. Germline CDR1 MNHNY, CDR2 SVGAGI (reference sequence). This CDR3 spans 15 amino acids. CDR3 region: CASTPGGSVWDTQYF. The CDR3 DNA reads TGTGCCAGCACCCCCGGGGGTTCGGTTTGGGATACGCAGTATTTT.

The chain recombines TRBV21-1 with TRBJ1-2. TRBV21-1 is deemed a pseudogene. This CDR3 is 19 amino acids long. In nucleotides, the CDR3 is TGTGCCAGCAGCAACCTCGATCTAAACGCGGGATGGGGTTTCTATGGCTACACCTTC. Translation: CASSNLDLNAGWGFYGYTF.

The chain links TRBV28 to TRBJ1-4; unclear D gene. V lost 8 bases to trimming and J lost 8 bases, with 21 bases between them. The germline gives CDR1 MDHEN, CDR2 SYDVKM. The CDR3 length is 15 residues. The CDR3 sequence is CASRNSRAADEKLFF. The DNA for the CDR3 is TGTGCCAGCCGGAATAGCAGAGCGGCCGACGAAAAACTGTTTTTT.

This chain connects TRBV7-2 to TRBJ1-4; D is undetermined. The CDR3 spans 16 residues. Trimming removed 3 bases from V and 4 bases from J, with 15 bases in between. Germline lookup yields CDR1 SGHTA and CDR2 FQGNSA. CDR3 DNA sequence: TGTGCCAGCAGCTTTTCCGACGGACTGAATAATGAAAAACTGTTTTTT. Protein product: CASSFSDGLNNEKLFF.

V is TRBV25-1 and J is TRBJ2-7, with 7 nucleotides matching TRBD2. After removal of 0 bases from V and 5 bases from J, the junction contained 4 bases not matched to a gene. Looked up from germline, CDR1 is MGHDK and CDR2 is SYGVNS. The CDR3 spans 14 residues. The CDR3 DNA follows: TGTGCCAGCAGTGAATATACTAGCGCTAACGAGCAGTACTTC. It specifies CASSEYTSANEQYF.

The genes are TRBV4-1 and TRBJ2-3; TRBD2 matches at 11 bases. Per germline, CDR1 MGHRA and CDR2 YSYEKL. The CDR3 is 18 amino acids. The V and J ends lost 1 base and 2 bases, in that order; junction bases with no gene match: 8. The CDR3 nucleotides are TGCGCCAGCAGCCAAGTCGGGGCTAGCGGGAGGTACACAGATACGCAGTATTTT. It yields the protein CASSQVGASGRYTDTQYF.

The CDR3 DNA follows: TGTGCCAGCAGCAAAGGGCTAGCGGGAGTGAACAATGAGCAGTTCTTC. Translating gives CASSKGLAGVNNEQFF. The chain joins TRBV21-1 to TRBJ2-1; TRBD2, the table's D call, was not compared with the DNA. TRBV21-1 is a pseudogene segment. The CDR3 length is 16 residues.

The rearrangement uses TRBV5-1 and TRBJ2-7; either TRBD1 or TRBD2 may fit D (5 bases each). CDR3 size: 13 residues. Trimming cost V 7 bases and J 6 bases, with 17 bases left between them. Per the germline V gene, CDR1 is SGHRS and CDR2 is YFSETQ. The CDR3 loop is CASGLPGQAEQYF. DNA of the CDR3: TGCGCCAGCGGGCTCCCGGGGCAGGCCGAGCAGTACTTC.

This chain joins TRBV4-3 and TRBJ2-2, with 8 bases that match TRBD2. The junction had 10 bases not matched to a gene; V was cut back by 4 bases and J by 6 bases. Germline values: CDR1 LGHNA, CDR2 YSLEER. The CDR3 covers 16 residues. The chain's CDR3 is CASSLGLGLTPGELFF. The CDR3 coding sequence is TGCGCCAGCAGCCTGGGACTAGGTCTGACTCCCGGGGAGCTGTTTTTT.

This clone was counted only a few times. The chain couples TRBV25-1 to TRBJ2-5, with a weak D call TRBD2 (7 bases). Germline assignment: CDR1 MGHDK and CDR2 SYGVNS. V dropped 10 bases and J dropped 2 bases, with 14 bases sitting between them. The CDR3 loop spans 13 amino acids. The CDR3, as DNA: TGTGCCACCAGGAGGGGGGGGCAAGAGACCCAGTACTTC. This translates into CATRRGGQETQYF.

There are a few counts of this clone. The rearrangement joins TRBV29-1 to TRBJ1-1, with 7 nucleotides matching TRBD1. The CDR3 sequence is 13 residues long. The V segment lost 5 bases and the J segment 4 bases; nucleotides outside the gene matches: 7. Per germline, CDR1 SQVTM and CDR2 ANQGSEA. The CDR3 coding sequence is TGCAGCGTTTTACAGGGGTCGAGCACTGAAGCTTTCTTT. Translated: CSVLQGSSTEAFF.

The J gene is TRBJ2-7, the V gene TRBV11-2; D ambiguous. CDR1 is SGHAT and CDR2 is FQNNGV in the germline V gene. This CDR3 region has 12 residues. V shed 4 bases and J shed 2 bases, with 6 bases lying between them. CDR3 region: CASSSSAYEQYF. Written as DNA, the CDR3 is TGTGCCAGCAGCTCGAGTGCCTACGAGCAGTACTTC.

This clone was picked up a small number of times. CDR3 bases: TGTGCCAGCAGCTTAAGTTTGCGGGATGGGTCCTACGAGCAGTACTTC. Its translation: CASSLSLRDGSYEQYF. The V gene is TRBV7-6, the J gene TRBJ2-7, with D possibly matching TRBD2 (6 bases). The germline V and J ends were trimmed by 2 bases and 1 base, with 15 bases remaining between them. This CDR3 comprises 16 residues. Looked up from germline, CDR1 is SGHVS and CDR2 is FNYEAQ.

This clone has only a few counts. V usage is TRBV7-3 and J usage is TRBJ2-5; D remains unclear. Trimming stripped 2 bases from V and 7 bases from J, with 11 bases between. Germline lookup yields CDR1 SGHTA and CDR2 FQGTGA. The CDR3 has 13 residues. CDR3 coding DNA: TGTGCCAGCAGCTTATATTCCGATGCGACCCAGTACTTC. It translates to CASSLYSDATQYF.

V is TRBV9 and J is TRBJ2-7; the match to TRBD1 covers 7 bases. The CDR3 covers 14 residues. The V segment lost 3 bases and the J segment 7 bases; nucleotides outside the gene matches: 10. The germline V gene has CDR1 SGDLS and CDR2 YYNGEE. CDR3 loop: CASSADYRGGEQYF. DNA for the CDR3: TGTGCCAGCAGCGCCGATTACAGGGGTGGGGAGCAGTACTTC.

The chain recombines TRBV9 with TRBJ2-4; D is ambiguous. The CDR3 totals 14 residues. Germline assignment: CDR1 SGDLS and CDR2 YYNGEE. The germline V and J ends were trimmed by 0 bases and 4 bases, with 8 bases remaining between them. In DNA, the CDR3 is TGTGCCAGCAGCGTAGGTGATCGGAAAAACATTCAGTACTTC. It specifies CASSVGDRKNIQYF.

V is TRBV28 and J is TRBJ2-2; maybe TRBD1 (5 bases). This CDR3 is built from 20 residues. Trimming cost V 4 bases and J 4 bases, with 28 bases left between them. CDR1 MDHEN and CDR2 SYDVKM come from the germline V gene. The CDR3 sequence is CASSSHGHDQGWYGTGELFF. The CDR3 DNA follows: TGTGCCAGCAGTTCCCACGGGCACGATCAGGGTTGGTACGGCACCGGGGAGCTGTTTTTT.

This clone showed up just a few times. The chain uses TRBV4-3 and TRBJ2-1; 10 bases agree with TRBD2. The CDR3 has 18 residues. Germline V gives CDR1 LGHNA, CDR2 YSLEER. V lost 4 bases to trimming and J lost 6 bases; unmatched junction nucleotides: 15. This CDR3 reads CASSLSLVKTSGSNEQFF. DNA of the CDR3: TGCGCCAGCAGCCTCTCTCTTGTGAAGACTAGCGGGTCCAATGAGCAGTTCTTC.

The J gene is TRBJ2-3, the V gene TRBV6-1, with TRBD2 matching 11 bases. This CDR3 has 17 residues. V was pared by 0 bases and J by 4 bases, with 6 bases of the junction left unmatched. CDR1 MNHNS and CDR2 SASEGT come from the germline V gene. The CDR3 loop is CASSEARGTSGADTQYF. DNA of the CDR3: TGTGCCAGCAGTGAAGCTCGAGGGACTAGCGGCGCAGATACGCAGTATTTT.

This clone was seen only a few times. The V and J genes are TRBV18 and TRBJ1-1; D gene ambiguous. The CDR3 runs 16 residues. The V gene's germline CDR1 is KGHSH and CDR2 LQKENI. Deletions cut 4 bases from V and 2 bases from J, with 17 bases between. The CDR3 here is CASSQNHGRLNTEAFF. CDR3 sequence (DNA): TGTGCCAGCTCACAAAACCATGGACGGCTCAACACTGAAGCTTTCTTT.